This T cell receptor (beta chain) was obtained from a study of blood T cell repertoires in COVID-19 (TCRdb year 2020). Study-wide context: Samples covering the acute and convalescent phases of COVID-19 were provided by collaborators in the United States, Italy and Spain. Nearly every sample came with metadata listing a de-identified subject ID, COVID-19 status, age in years and sex. Where available, HLA class I and class II types were taken from metadata supplied by the sample provider and were not determined by assay-based typing. The repertoires were released in a freely available public database meant as a resource for research on the immune response to SARS-CoV-2. The prospective study material was composed of cDNA or gDNA derived from T cells, B-cell-depleted T cells, or PBMCs. Samples came from the ongoing ImmuneRACE study (first 160 participants) plus 1,254 subjects from 6 global collaborators. Deeply sampled blood TCRbeta repertoires from subjects exposed to, actively infected with, or recovered from COVID-19 were included in the dataset. Broader findings and caveats from the paper: The quantity of clinical and demographic metadata differed by source and by participant and was supplied without curation.

The immunoSEQ Assay, a bias-controlled multiplex PCR, was used to amplify TCRbeta CDR3 regions from genomic DNA. The authors' analysis ran thus. Within the assay, amplification of reference gene primers was used to estimate how many nucleated cells each sample contained. To quantify the absolute abundance of each unique TCRbeta CDR3 rearrangement, sequence reads were collapsed and filtered. For each sample, productive Simpson clonality was calculated as the square root of Simpson's diversity index over productive rearrangements. As stored in TCRdb, this immuneACCESS dataset retains in-frame rearrangements with V and J assigned. A fraction of the clones does not appear; measured against another copy, unresolved V genes explain less than half of the discrepancy, and the remainder lacks a known reason. V and J calls and clone size come straight from that table; D and trimming were deduced from the DNA. The sample profile shows 250,000 to 300,000 clones; more than 85% of them were found once. The top ten clonotypes cover about 4% of the sample.

With regard to this clone: Its antigen remains undetermined. No much larger clone exists at a distance of one base, and base qualities are not known.

The collaborating institutions used their own protocols to collect whole blood in K2EDTA tubes. For TCRbeta analysis, collaborators shipped samples in one of three forms: frozen whole blood, isolated PBMCs, or DNA extracted from either of those sample types. The clonotype originates from a man between 18 and 29 years old with active or convalescent COVID-19. The sequenced sample was peripheral blood.

The DNA sequence follows: TGCGCCAGCAGCCAGTGGACAGGGAACAATCAGCCCCAGCATTTT. Its translation reads: CASSQWTGNNQPQHF. Rearrangement joined TRBV4-1 to TRBJ1-5, with TRBD1 identical over 8 junction bases. CDR1 is given as MGHRA and CDR2 as YSYEKL, both from the germline V gene. From the cysteine up to the phenylalanine, the CDR3 has a length of 15 residues. Of the read, only the CDR3 DNA is kept; its 45 bases are in frame from base 1. At the junction V is shortened by 3 bases and J by 3 bases; bases outside the gene matches: 4.